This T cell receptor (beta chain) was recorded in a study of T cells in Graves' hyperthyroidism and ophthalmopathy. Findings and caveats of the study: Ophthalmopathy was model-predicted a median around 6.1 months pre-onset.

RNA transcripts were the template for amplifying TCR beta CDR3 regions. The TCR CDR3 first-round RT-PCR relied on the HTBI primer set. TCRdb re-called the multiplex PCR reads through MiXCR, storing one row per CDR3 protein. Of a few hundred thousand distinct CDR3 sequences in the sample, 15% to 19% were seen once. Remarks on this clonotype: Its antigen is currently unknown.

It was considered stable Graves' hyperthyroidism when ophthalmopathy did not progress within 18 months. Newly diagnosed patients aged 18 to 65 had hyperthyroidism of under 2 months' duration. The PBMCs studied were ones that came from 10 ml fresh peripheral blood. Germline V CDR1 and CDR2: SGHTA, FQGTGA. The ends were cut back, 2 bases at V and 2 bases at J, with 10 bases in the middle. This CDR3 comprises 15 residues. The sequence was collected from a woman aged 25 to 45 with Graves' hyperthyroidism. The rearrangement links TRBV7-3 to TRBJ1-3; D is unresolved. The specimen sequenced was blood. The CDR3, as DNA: TGTGCCAGCAGCTTAGGTTCCGGGCCTGGAAACACCATATATTTT. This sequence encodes CASSLGSGPGNTIYF.